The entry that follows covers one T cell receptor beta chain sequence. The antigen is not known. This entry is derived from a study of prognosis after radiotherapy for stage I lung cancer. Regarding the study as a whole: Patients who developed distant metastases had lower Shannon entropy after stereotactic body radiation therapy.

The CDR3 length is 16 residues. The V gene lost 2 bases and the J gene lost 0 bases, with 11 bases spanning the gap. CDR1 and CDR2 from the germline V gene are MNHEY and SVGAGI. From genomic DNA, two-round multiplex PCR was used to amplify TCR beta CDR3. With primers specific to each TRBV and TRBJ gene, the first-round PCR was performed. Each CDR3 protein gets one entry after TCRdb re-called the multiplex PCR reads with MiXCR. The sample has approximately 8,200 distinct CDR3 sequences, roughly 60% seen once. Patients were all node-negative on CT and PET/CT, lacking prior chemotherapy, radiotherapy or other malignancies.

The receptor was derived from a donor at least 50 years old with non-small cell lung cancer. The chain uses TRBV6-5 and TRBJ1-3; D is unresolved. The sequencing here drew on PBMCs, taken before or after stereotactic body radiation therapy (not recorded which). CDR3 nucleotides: TGTGCCAGCAGTTACGGCCCCCCGAGCTCTGGAAACACCATATATTTT. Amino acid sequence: CASSYGPPSSGNTIYF.